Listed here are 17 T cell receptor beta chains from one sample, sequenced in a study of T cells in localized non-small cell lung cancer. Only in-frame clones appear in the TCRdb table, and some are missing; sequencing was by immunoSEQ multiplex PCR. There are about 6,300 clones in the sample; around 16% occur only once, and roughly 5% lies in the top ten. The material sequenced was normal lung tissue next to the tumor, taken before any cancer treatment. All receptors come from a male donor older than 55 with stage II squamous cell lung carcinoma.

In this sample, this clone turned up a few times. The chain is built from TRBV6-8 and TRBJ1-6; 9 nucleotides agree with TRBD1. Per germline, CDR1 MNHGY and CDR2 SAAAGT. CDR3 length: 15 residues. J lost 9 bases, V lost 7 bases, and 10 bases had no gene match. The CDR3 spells CASTLGDRVGSPLHF. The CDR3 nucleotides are TGTGCCAGCACCCTAGGGGACAGGGTTGGTTCACCCCTCCACTTT.

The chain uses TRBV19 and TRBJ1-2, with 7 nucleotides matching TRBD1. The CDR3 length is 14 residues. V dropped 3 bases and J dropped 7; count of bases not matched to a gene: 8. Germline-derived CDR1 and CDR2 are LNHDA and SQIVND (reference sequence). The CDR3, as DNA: TGTGCCAGTAGTATTATGGAGGGGGCTGCTGGCTACACCTTC. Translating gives CASSIMEGAAGYTF.

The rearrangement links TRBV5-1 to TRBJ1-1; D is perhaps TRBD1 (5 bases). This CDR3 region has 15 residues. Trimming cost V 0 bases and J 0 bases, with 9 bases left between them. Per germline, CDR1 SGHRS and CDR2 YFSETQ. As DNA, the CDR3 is TGCGCCAGCAGCTTGGCCGCAGGGCTGAACACTGAAGCTTTCTTT. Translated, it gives CASSLAAGLNTEAFF.

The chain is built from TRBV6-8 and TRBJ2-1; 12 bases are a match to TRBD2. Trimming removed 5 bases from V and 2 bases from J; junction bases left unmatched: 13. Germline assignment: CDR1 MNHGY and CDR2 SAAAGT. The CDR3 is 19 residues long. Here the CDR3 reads CASSPLGLAGSPTYNEQFF. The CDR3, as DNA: TGTGCCAGCAGTCCATTGGGACTAGCGGGTTCCCCAACCTACAATGAGCAGTTCTTC.

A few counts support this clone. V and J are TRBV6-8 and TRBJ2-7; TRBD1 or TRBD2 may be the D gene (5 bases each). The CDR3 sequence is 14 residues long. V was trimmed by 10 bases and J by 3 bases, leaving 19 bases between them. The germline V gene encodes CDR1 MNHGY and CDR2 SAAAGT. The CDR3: CAISRDRVGYEQYF. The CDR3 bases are TGTGCCATCAGCAGGGACCGCGTAGGCTACGAGCAGTACTTC.

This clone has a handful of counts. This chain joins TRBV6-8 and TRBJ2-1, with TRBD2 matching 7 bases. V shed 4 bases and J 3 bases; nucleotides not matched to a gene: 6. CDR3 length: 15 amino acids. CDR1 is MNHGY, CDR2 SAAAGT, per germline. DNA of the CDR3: TGTGCCAGCAGTTGGGGGGGAGGACACTACAATGAGCAGTTCTTC. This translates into CASSWGGGHYNEQFF.

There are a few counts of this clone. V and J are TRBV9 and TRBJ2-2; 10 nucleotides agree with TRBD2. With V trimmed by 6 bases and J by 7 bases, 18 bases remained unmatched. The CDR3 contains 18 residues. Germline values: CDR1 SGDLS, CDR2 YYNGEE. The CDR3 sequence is CASTRDPAGGAGFGELFF. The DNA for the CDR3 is TGTGCCAGCACCCGGGACCCAGCGGGAGGGGCCGGCTTCGGGGAGCTGTTTTTT.

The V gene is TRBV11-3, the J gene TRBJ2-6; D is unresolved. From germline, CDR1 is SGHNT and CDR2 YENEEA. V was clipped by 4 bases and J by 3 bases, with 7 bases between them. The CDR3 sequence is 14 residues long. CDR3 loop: CASSSSGGANVLTF. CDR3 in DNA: TGTGCCAGCAGCTCCTCGGGTGGGGCCAACGTCCTGACTTTC. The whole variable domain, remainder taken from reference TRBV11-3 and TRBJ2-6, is EAGVVQSPRYKIIEKKQPVAFWCNPISGHNTLYWYLQNLGQGPELLIRYENEEAVDDSQLPKDRFSAERLKGVDSTLKIQPAELGDSAVYLCASSSSGGANVLTFGAGSRLTVL.

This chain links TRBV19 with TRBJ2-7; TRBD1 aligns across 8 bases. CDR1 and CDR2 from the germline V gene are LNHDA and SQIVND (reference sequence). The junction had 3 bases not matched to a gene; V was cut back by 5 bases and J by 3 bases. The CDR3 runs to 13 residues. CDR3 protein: CASSRDRYYEQYF. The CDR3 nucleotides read TGTGCCAGTAGTCGGGACAGGTACTACGAGCAGTACTTC.

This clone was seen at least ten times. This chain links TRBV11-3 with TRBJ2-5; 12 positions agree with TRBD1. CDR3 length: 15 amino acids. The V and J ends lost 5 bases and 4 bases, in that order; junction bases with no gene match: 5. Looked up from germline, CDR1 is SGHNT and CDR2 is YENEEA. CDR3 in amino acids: CASSRDRGPGETQYF. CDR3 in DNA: TGTGCCAGCAGCCGGGACAGGGGGCCGGGAGAGACCCAGTACTTC. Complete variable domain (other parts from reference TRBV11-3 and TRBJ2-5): EAGVVQSPRYKIIEKKQPVAFWCNPISGHNTLYWYLQNLGQGPELLIRYENEEAVDDSQLPKDRFSAERLKGVDSTLKIQPAELGDSAVYLCASSRDRGPGETQYFGPGTRLLVL.

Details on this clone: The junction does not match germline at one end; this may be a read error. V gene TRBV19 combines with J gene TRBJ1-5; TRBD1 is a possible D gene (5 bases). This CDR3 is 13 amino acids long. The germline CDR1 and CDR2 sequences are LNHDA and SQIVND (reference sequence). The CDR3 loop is CASSSDVNERGNF. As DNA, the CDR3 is TGTGCCAGTAGTTCCGACGTAAATGAAAGGGGTAATTTT.

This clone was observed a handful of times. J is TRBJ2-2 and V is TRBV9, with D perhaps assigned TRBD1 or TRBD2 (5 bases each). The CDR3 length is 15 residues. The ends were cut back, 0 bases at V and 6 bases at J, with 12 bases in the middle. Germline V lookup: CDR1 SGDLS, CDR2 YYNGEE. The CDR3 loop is CASSVVGTTPGELFF. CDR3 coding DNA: TGTGCCAGCAGCGTAGTCGGGACGACCCCCGGGGAGCTGTTTTTT.

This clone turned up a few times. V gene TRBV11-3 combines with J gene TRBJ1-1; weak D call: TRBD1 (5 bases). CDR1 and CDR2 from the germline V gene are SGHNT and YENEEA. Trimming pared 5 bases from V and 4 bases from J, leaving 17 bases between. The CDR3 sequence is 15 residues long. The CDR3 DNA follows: TGTGCCAGCAGCAGTAACCCGGGGGGTGGCACTGAAGCTTTCTTT. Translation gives CASSSNPGGGTEAFF.

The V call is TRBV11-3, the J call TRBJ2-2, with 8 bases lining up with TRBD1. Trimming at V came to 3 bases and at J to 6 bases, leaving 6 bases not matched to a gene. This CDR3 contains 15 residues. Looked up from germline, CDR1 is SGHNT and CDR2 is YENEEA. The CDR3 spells CASSFGQGAAGELFF. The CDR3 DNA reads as TGTGCCAGCAGCTTTGGACAGGGCGCCGCCGGGGAGCTGTTTTTT. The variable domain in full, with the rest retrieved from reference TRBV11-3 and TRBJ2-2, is EAGVVQSPRYKIIEKKQPVAFWCNPISGHNTLYWYLQNLGQGPELLIRYENEEAVDDSQLPKDRFSAERLKGVDSTLKIQPAELGDSAVYLCASSFGQGAAGELFFGEGSRLTVL.

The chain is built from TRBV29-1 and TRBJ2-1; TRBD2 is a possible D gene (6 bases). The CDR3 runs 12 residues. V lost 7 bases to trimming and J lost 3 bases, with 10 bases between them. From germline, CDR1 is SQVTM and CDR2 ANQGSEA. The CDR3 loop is CSGGILYNEQFF. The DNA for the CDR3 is TGCAGCGGCGGGATCCTCTACAATGAGCAGTTCTTC.

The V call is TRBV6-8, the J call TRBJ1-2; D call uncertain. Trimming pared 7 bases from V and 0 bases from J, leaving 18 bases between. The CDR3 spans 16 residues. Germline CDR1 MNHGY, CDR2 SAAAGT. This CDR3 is CASTRLDRTTNYGYTF. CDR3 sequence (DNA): TGTGCCAGCACTCGACTCGACCGAACCACTAACTATGGCTACACCTTC.

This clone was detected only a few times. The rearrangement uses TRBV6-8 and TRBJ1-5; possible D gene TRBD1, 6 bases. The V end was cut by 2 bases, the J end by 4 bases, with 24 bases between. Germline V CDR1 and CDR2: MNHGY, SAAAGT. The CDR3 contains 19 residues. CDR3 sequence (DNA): TGTGCCAGCAGTTACGAGGGGGATATCGTGTTGTCCCCAAATCAGCCCCAGCATTTT. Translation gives CASSYEGDIVLSPNQPQHF.